A single sample gave rise to the 8 T cell receptor beta chains below, sequenced in a study of cytomegalovirus exposure and HLA in healthy donors. The PCR was carried out with 60 Vbeta primers and 13 Jbeta primers. Data came from immunoSEQ multiplex PCR; TCRdb stores just in-frame clones and leaves some out. The table has some 170,000 clones, around 83% seen once; the top ten hold 0.96%. What was sequenced was PBMCs. Every receptor here comes from a girl aged 2-10 years in good health and CMV-seropositive.

This clone has more than one count but fewer than ten. This chain connects TRBV4-1 to TRBJ2-5; no firm D call. This CDR3 is 17 amino acids long. Per the germline V gene, CDR1 is MGHRA and CDR2 is YSYEKL. V gave up 3 bases and J gave up 0 bases, with 17 bases separating them. The CDR3 DNA reads as TGCGCCAGCAGCCAGCCCTCGGGTCGGTCCTACCAAGAGACCCAGTACTTC. Translation gives CASSQPSGRSYQETQYF.

The rearrangement joins TRBV5-7 to TRBJ1-5; 9 bases match TRBD1. TRBV5-7 is an open reading frame whose function is uncertain. CDR3 length: 15 amino acids. Trimming at V came to 10 bases and at J to 4 bases, leaving 12 bases not matched to a gene. CDR3 in amino acids: CAPVPPTGGNQPQHF. The CDR3 bases are TGTGCCCCAGTTCCCCCGACAGGGGGTAATCAGCCCCAGCATTTT.

The chain employs TRBV2 and TRBJ2-5; perhaps TRBD1 as D (5 bases). This CDR3 is built from 13 residues. V was shortened by 3 bases and J by 4 bases, with 9 bases between the two germline ends. CDR1 SNHLY and CDR2 FYNNEI come from the germline V gene. The CDR3 nucleotides read TGTGCCAGCAGTGAGGGGCAAGGAGAGACCCAGTACTTC. Translation: CASSEGQGETQYF.

The chain employs TRBV19 and TRBJ2-1, with 7 bases matching TRBD2. CDR1 is LNHDA and CDR2 is SQIVND in the germline V gene (reference sequence). The CDR3 loop spans 12 amino acids. V dropped 6 bases and J dropped 10; count of bases not matched to a gene: 6. The CDR3 is CASSSPSGEQFF. The CDR3 DNA follows: TGTGCCAGTAGCTCTCCTAGCGGAGAGCAGTTCTTC.

The rearrangement links TRBV2 to TRBJ2-1; TRBD2 aligns across 11 bases. The CDR3 is 15 amino acids. Per the germline V gene, CDR1 is SNHLY and CDR2 is FYNNEI. Trimming at V came to 6 bases and at J to 5 bases, leaving 6 bases not matched to a gene. The CDR3 spells CASRAGTSGHNEQFF. The CDR3, as DNA: TGTGCCAGCAGGGCCGGGACTAGCGGCCACAATGAGCAGTTCTTC. The complete variable domain, with remaining parts taken from reference TRBV2 and TRBJ2-1, reads EPEVTQTPSHQVTQMGQEVILRCVPISNHLYFYWYRQILGQKVEFLVSFYNNEISEKSEIFDDQFSVERPDGSNFTLKIRSTKLEDSAMYFCASRAGTSGHNEQFFGPGTRLTVL.

The chain links TRBV2 to TRBJ1-1; 9 bases map to TRBD1. This CDR3 comprises 17 residues. V was clipped by 4 bases and J by 5 bases; unmatched bases: 14. Germline CDR1 and CDR2: SNHLY and FYNNEI. CDR3 DNA: TGTGCCAGCAGTGGGACCTGGACAGGGGAGACAGGAACTGAAGCTTTCTTT. Translated, it gives CASSGTWTGETGTEAFF. The whole variable domain, filled in from reference TRBV2 and TRBJ1-1, reads EPEVTQTPSHQVTQMGQEVILRCVPISNHLYFYWYRQILGQKVEFLVSFYNNEISEKSEIFDDQFSVERPDGSNFTLKIRSTKLEDSAMYFCASSGTWTGETGTEAFFGQGTRLTVV.

This sequence joins TRBV25-1 and TRBJ2-2; possibly TRBD1 for D (6 bases). The germline V gene encodes CDR1 MGHDK and CDR2 SYGVNS. Trimming removed 8 bases at V and 4 bases at J, with 14 bases between. The CDR3 runs 14 residues. The DNA of the CDR3 is TGTGCCAGCGGCGTTGGACAGATCACCGGGGAGCTGTTTTTT. The encoded protein is CASGVGQITGELFF.

The chain carries TRBV13 and TRBJ2-3, with 9 bases fitting TRBD2. CDR3 length equals 15 residues. The germline V gene has CDR1 PRHDT and CDR2 FYEKMQ (reference sequence). V lost 4 bases, J lost 3 bases, and 5 bases stayed unmatched. As DNA, the CDR3 is TGTGCCAGCAGCTCCGGACTAGCGTCTACAGATACGCAGTATTTT. As protein: CASSSGLASTDTQYF.